Each of the 8 T cell receptor beta chains below was sequenced from the same sample in a study of blood T cell repertoires in COVID-19. The repertoire was sequenced with immunoSEQ multiplex PCR; TCRdb's copy has only in-frame clones and lacks some. The sample includes roughly 130,000 clones, approximately 90% of them seen just once. The sequenced material came from peripheral blood. These receptors all come from a human donor with COVID-19, enrolled during active disease. The donor label of this sample is uncertain.

This chain links TRBV12-5 with TRBJ1-1; TRBD1 aligns across 10 bases. This CDR3 is built from 14 residues. The V gene's germline CDR1 is LGHNT and CDR2 FRNRAP. After removal of 6 bases from V and 3 bases from J, the junction contained 4 bases not matched to a gene. The CDR3 loop reads CASGTGTGDTEAFF. DNA for the CDR3: TGTGCTAGTGGGACCGGGACAGGGGACACTGAAGCTTTCTTT.

This clone appeared a single time. The chain recombines TRBV6-5 with TRBJ1-1; 9 bases agree with TRBD1. CDR3 length: 13 residues. Trimming at V came to 4 bases and at J to 7 bases, leaving 4 bases not matched to a gene. Germline-derived CDR1 and CDR2 are MNHEY and SVGAGI. CDR3 loop: CASSWDRAGEAFF. Here the CDR3 DNA reads TGTGCCAGCAGTTGGGACAGGGCGGGTGAAGCTTTCTTT.

The count of this clone is one. The chain recombines TRBV25-1 with TRBJ1-5, with D tentatively TRBD1 (5 bases). V dropped 7 bases and J dropped 2 bases, with 12 bases sitting between them. CDR1 and CDR2 (germline): MGHDK, SYGVNS. This CDR3 comprises 14 residues. Here the CDR3 reads CASTGGEGNQPQHF. The CDR3 DNA is TGTGCCAGCACGGGGGGGGAGGGCAATCAGCCCCAGCATTTT.

The V call is TRBV19, the J call TRBJ2-7, with D possibly being TRBD2 (5 bases). V was pared by 6 bases and J by 6 bases, with 15 bases between. The CDR3 has 13 residues. Germline V CDR1 and CDR2: LNHDA, SQIVND (reference sequence). CDR3 sequence (DNA): TGTGCCAGTAGAGCTGCGGGTAAAGGCGAGCAGTACTTC. Protein sequence: CASRAAGKGEQYF.

The rearrangement links TRBV18 to TRBJ1-1; 12 bases line up with TRBD1. This CDR3 has 17 residues. Germline loops: CDR1 KGHSH, CDR2 LQKENI. V dropped 2 bases and J dropped 4; count of bases not matched to a gene: 8. DNA for the CDR3: TGTGCCAGCTCACCAAAGGGACAGGGGGCGGTGGCCACTGAAGCTTTCTTT. Protein: CASSPKGQGAVATEAFF.

The rearrangement uses TRBV19 and TRBJ2-2; 11 nucleotides agree with TRBD2. Germline lookup yields CDR1 LNHDA and CDR2 SQIVND (reference sequence). The V and J ends lost 8 bases and 1 base, in that order; junction bases with no gene match: 6. The CDR3 spans 16 residues. DNA for the CDR3: TGTGCCAGTTCCCCCGGACTAGCGGGGAACACCGGGGAGCTGTTTTTT. Its protein is CASSPGLAGNTGELFF. The full variable domain, with the rest looked up from reference TRBV19 and TRBJ2-2, is DGGITQSPKYLFRKEGQNVTLSCEQNLNHDAMYWYRQDPGQGLRLIYYSQIVNDFQKGDIAEGYSVSREKKESFPLTVTSAQKNPTAFYLCASSPGLAGNTGELFFGEGSRLTVL.

The rearrangement joins TRBV3-1 (or the pseudogene TRBV3-2) to TRBJ1-1; no clear D gene. There are 14 residues in the CDR3. Germline lookup yields CDR1 LGHDT and CDR2 YNNKEL (reference sequence). Trimming cost V 5 bases and J 6 bases, with 16 bases left between them. CDR3 region: CASSYVGEGAEAFF. CDR3 in DNA: TGTGCCAGCAGCTACGTCGGCGAGGGCGCTGAAGCTTTCTTT.

The chain uses TRBV5-1 and TRBJ1-5, with D perhaps matching TRBD1 (6 bases). Trimming removed 0 bases from V and 6 bases from J, with 13 bases in between. Germline V gene sequence: CDR1 SGHRS, CDR2 YFSETQ. The CDR3 is 15 amino acids. The CDR3 nucleotides read TGCGCCAGCAGCTTGGCCGGGGGGCAAGGTCAGCCCCAGCATTTT. The encoded protein is CASSLAGGQGQPQHF.